This T cell receptor beta chain was found in a study of CD8+CD57+ T cells in acquired aplastic anemia. Study context: CD4+ and CD8+ cells, once sorted, gave DNA averaging approximately 3 ug.

Selection for sequencing was limited to patients who had shown CD8+CD57+ cell expansion by flow cytometry. Acquired aplastic anemia of severe grade affected all patients. The template for TCR beta VDJ and CDR3 sequence profiling was genomic DNA. TCRdb analysed the reads with MiXCR anew, one entry per CDR3 protein. The sample contains fewer than 300,000 distinct CDR3 sequences, 82% of which appear only once. The study's findings and limits: CD8+ Simpson's diversity did not differ significantly between patients and controls. Some 31 sequences, all CD8+ CDR3, were shared between patients and controls.

This clonotype was counted a single time. What it recognizes is unknown. This CDR3 comprises 15 residues. Germline CDR1 LGHNA, CDR2 YNFKEQ. J gave up 6 bases and V 1 base, and 8 bases lay outside the gene matches. The material sequenced was sorted CD4+, CD8+, or CD8+CD57+ T cells (not recorded which) from PBMCs. The chain uses TRBV4-2 and TRBJ1-2; 7 bases match TRBD1. This clonotype was sampled from a human donor with aplastic anemia. CDR3 sequence (DNA): TGTGCCAGCAGCCAAGGACAGGGTCTAAGAGATGGCTACACCTTC. Amino acid sequence: CASSQGQGLRDGYTF.